The clone carrying this T cell receptor beta chain is categorized as medium-sized. This sample is drawn from a study of Graves' ophthalmopathy and Graves' hyperthyroidism. Across the whole study: Sampling took place at initial diagnosis, with peripheral blood obtained before any treatment.

If patients had other autoimmune diseases, uncontrolled infections, pregnancy or lactation, they were excluded. Amplification of the TCR beta CDR3 regions used RNA transcripts (as template). HTBI primers were employed in first-round RT-PCR, then a second-round multiplex PCR followed. TCRdb ran MiXCR on the multiplex PCR reads and lists one entry per CDR3 protein. This sample has under 200,000 distinct CDR3 sequences, with 37% found just once. V lost 3 bases, J lost 6 bases, and 10 bases lay in between. From germline, CDR1 is KGHDR and CDR2 SFDVKD. The CDR3 loop spans 13 amino acids. The sample consisted of peripheral blood. The V call is TRBV24-1, the J call TRBJ1-2; D is unclear. The receptor comes from a woman in her forties with Graves' ophthalmopathy. The DNA of the CDR3 is TGTGCCACCAGTGATCCTAGGCAGGATGGCTACACCTTC. Protein product: CATSDPRQDGYTF.